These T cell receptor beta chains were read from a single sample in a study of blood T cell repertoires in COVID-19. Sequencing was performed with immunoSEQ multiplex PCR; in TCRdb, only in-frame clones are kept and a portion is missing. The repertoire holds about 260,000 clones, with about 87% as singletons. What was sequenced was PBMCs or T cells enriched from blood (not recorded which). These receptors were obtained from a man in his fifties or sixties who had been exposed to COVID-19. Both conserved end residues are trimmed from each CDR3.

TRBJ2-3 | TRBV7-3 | ASSEDRKSTDTQY
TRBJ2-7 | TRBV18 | ASSPRPYSYEQY
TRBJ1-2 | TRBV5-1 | ASSIGTGGDGYT
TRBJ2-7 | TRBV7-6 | ASSSSGGTGKRSLWEQY
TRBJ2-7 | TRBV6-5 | ASSGTPAYYEQY
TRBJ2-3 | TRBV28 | ASSPVPPGQY
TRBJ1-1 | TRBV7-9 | ASSFIPSTVLNTEAF
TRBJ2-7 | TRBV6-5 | ASRVRDSSYEQY
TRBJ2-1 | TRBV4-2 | ASSHGLAGENEQF
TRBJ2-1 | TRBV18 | ASSPLAGDNEQF
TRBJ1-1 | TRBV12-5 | ASGLVQGTEAF
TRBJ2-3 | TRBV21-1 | ASSTFEDSSGTTDTQY
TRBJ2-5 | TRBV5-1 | ASSGGPEETQY
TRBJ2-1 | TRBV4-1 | ASSQVGTGGDEQF
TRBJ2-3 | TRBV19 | ASSLRDRVYGTDTQY
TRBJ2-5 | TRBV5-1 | ASSPEGTRGRETQY
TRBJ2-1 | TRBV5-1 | ASSSTLAGGPNEQF
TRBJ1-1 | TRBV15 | ATSRDALSLAEAF
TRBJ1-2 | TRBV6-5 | ASVGGGYGYT
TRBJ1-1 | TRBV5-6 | ATPKEGTEAF
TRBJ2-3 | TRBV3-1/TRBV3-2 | ASSPRTSGSPDTQY
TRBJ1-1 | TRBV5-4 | ASSYGFGTEAF
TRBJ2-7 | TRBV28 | ASSLGRPPEQY
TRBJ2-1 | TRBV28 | ASSFRQNGNEQF
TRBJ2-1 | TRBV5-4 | ASRETLGYNEQF
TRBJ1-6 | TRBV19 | ASSIGASSYNSPLH
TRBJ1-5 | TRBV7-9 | ASSLSTQRNQPQH
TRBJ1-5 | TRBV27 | ASSLWGRGNQPQH
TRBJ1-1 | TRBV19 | ASTQTGLGTEAF
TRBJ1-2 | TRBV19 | ATHRGTEYGYT
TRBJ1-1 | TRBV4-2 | ASSPQKRSTNTEAF
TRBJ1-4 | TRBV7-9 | ASSSRTGDNEKLF
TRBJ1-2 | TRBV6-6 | ASSLGQGYT